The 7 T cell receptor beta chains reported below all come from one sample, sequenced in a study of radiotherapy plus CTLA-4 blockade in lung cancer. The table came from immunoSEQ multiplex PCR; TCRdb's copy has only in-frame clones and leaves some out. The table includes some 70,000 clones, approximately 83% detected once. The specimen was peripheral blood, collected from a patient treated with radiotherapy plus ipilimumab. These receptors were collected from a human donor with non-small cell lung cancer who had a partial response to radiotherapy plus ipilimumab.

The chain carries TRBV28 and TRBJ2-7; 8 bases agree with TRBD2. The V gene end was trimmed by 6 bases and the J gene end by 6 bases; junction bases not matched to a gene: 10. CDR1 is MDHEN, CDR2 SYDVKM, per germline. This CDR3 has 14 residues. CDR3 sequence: CASSFPGAGVEQYF. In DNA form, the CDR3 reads TGTGCCAGCAGCTTCCCTGGAGCGGGAGTCGAGCAGTACTTC.

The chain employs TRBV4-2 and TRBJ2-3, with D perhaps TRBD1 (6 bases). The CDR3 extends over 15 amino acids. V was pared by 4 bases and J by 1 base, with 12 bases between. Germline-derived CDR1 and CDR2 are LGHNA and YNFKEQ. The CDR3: CASSLSTGRTDTQYF. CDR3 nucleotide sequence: TGTGCCAGCAGCCTAAGTACAGGGCGCACAGATACGCAGTATTTT.

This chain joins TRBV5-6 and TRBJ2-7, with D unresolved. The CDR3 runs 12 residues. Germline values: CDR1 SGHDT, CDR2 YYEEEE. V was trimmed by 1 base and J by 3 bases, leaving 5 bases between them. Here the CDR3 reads CASSLNNYEQYF. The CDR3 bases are TGTGCCAGCAGCTTGAACAACTACGAGCAGTACTTC. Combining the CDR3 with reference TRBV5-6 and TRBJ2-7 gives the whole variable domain DAGVTQSPTHLIKTRGQQVTLRCSPKSGHDTVSWYQQALGQGPQFIFQYYEEEERQRGNFPDRFSGHQFPNYSSELNVNALLLGDSALYLCASSLNNYEQYFGPGTRLTVT.

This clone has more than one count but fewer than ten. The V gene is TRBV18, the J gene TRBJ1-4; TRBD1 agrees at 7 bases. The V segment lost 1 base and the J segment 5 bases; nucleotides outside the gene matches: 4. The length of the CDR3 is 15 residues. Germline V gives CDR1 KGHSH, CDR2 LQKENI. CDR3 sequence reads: CASSPRQGKNEKLFF. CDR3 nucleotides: TGTGCCAGCTCACCACGACAGGGTAAAAATGAAAAACTGTTTTTT.

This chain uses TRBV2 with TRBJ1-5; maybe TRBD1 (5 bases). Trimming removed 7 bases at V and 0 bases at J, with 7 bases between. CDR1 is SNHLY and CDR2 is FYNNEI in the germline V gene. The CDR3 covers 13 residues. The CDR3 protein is CASKGYSNQPQHF. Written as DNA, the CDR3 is TGTGCCAGCAAGGGGTATAGCAATCAGCCCCAGCATTTT. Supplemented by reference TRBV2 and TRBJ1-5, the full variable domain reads EPEVTQTPSHQVTQMGQEVILRCVPISNHLYFYWYRQILGQKVEFLVSFYNNEISEKSEIFDDQFSVERPDGSNFTLKIRSTKLEDSAMYFCASKGYSNQPQHFGDGTRLSIL.

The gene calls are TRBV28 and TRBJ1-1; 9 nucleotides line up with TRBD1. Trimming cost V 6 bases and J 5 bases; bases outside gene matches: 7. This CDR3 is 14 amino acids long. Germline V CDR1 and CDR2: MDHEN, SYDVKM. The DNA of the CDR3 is TGTGCCAGCAGCCCCCCTGACAGGGGGACTGAAGCTTTCTTT. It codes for CASSPPDRGTEAFF.

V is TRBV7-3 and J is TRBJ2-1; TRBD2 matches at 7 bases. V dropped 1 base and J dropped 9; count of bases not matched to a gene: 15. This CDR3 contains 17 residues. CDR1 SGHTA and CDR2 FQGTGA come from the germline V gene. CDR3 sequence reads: CASSLMGEAGVRREQFF. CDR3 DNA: TGTGCCAGCAGCTTAATGGGGGAGGCGGGAGTGCGCCGTGAGCAGTTCTTC.